This TCR beta chain emerged from a study of OX40 agonist ivuxolimab in advanced cancers. Study information: Ivuxolimab is a fully human IgG2 antibody that activates OX40 (CD134). Overall study results and limits: People who partly responded at 0.1-3.0 mg/kg had some of the least clonal expansion seen. On average, CD8+ T cells had more expanded clones than CD4+.

The germline CDR1 and CDR2 sequences are SGHRS and YFSETQ. The CDR3 runs 13 residues. Between the trimmed V and J ends, which lost 0 bases and 4 bases, there was a span of 5 bases. Here immunoSEQ multiplex PCR was the method, and the copy in TCRdb shows in-frame clones only, minus some. Of approximately 73,000 clones detected, roughly 90% appear once; the ten largest clones hold approximately 1.4%. Enrollment shut out patients with autoimmune disease history or systemic immunosuppression. Points on this clone: As yet, its antigen is unknown.

Sequenced material: CD4+ or CD8+ T cells sorted from blood, taken in a trial of the OX40 agonist ivuxolimab. This chain connects TRBV5-1 to TRBJ1-3; no definite D call. The receptor was isolated from an adult with an advanced solid tumor such as melanoma, head and neck, liver or kidney cancer. The CDR3 sequence: CASSLGVGNTIYF. CDR3 DNA: TGCGCCAGCAGCTTGGGGGTAGGAAACACCATATATTTT.